The 20 T cell receptor beta chains below all came from one sample that was sequenced in a study of a mutant IDH1 vaccine in newly diagnosed glioma. Profiled with immunoSEQ multiplex PCR; TCRdb holds only in-frame clones, not every one. The table lists under 65,000 clones, approximately 80% of them singletons. The time point: baseline, week 1 (first vaccination visit). This sample's treatment: pre-vaccination baseline after standard-of-care therapy. Sequences were derived from PBMCs, sampled from a glioma patient treated with radiotherapy, temozolomide or both. These receptors were collected from a woman aged 40 to 50 with glioma.

The chain combines TRBV5-6 with TRBJ1-6, with 7 bases aligning to TRBD1. CDR1 is SGHDT and CDR2 is YYEEEE in the germline V gene. Trimming cost V 4 bases and J 1 base; bases outside gene matches: 5. The CDR3 contains 16 residues. The CDR3 reads CASSLAGGSYNSPLHF. The CDR3 nucleotides are TGTGCCAGCAGCCTAGCAGGGGGGTCCTATAATTCACCCCTCCACTTT.

The chain is built from TRBV6-6 and TRBJ2-7; D is uncertain. The V end was cut by 5 bases, the J end by 4 bases, with 9 bases between. Germline V lookup: CDR1 MNHNY, CDR2 SVGAGI (reference sequence). The length of the CDR3 is 12 residues. The CDR3 spells CASSPDHYEQYF. The CDR3 nucleotides are TGTGCCAGCAGTCCCGACCATTACGAGCAGTACTTC.

This clone has only one observation. This chain uses TRBV6-1 with TRBJ1-4; D unresolved. V was trimmed by 4 bases and J by 2 bases, leaving 11 bases between them. CDR3 length equals 15 residues. Per the germline V gene, CDR1 is MNHNS and CDR2 is SASEGT. The CDR3 sequence is CASSVLPVTNEKLFF. In DNA form, the CDR3 reads TGTGCCAGCAGTGTCCTACCAGTTACTAATGAAAAACTGTTTTTT.

V is TRBV7-6 and J is TRBJ2-1; 11 bases agree with TRBD2. With V trimmed by 3 bases and J by 9 bases, 4 bases remained unmatched. Germline V gives CDR1 SGHVS, CDR2 FNYEAQ. The CDR3 is 14 amino acids. Written as DNA, the CDR3 is TGTGCCAGCAGCTTGACTAGCGGGGAGGTTGAGCAGTTCTTC. Its translation: CASSLTSGEVEQFF.

J is TRBJ2-5 and V is TRBV5-6, with D perhaps being TRBD1 or TRBD2 (5 bases each). Germline values: CDR1 SGHDT, CDR2 YYEEEE. This CDR3 is 14 amino acids long. The V gene lost 1 base and the J gene lost 6 bases, with 13 bases spanning the gap. CDR3 coding DNA: TGTGCCAGCAGCTTGAGCGCAGGGAGAAAGACCCAGTACTTC. This gives the protein CASSLSAGRKTQYF.

The rearrangement uses TRBV2 and TRBJ2-1; D unresolved. V lost 2 bases and J lost 5, with 7 bases in between. Looked up from germline, CDR1 is SNHLY and CDR2 is FYNNEI. The CDR3 covers 13 residues. CDR3 sequence reads: CASSERLNNEQFF. In nucleotides, the CDR3 is TGTGCCAGCAGTGAACGTCTGAACAATGAGCAGTTCTTC. The variable domain in full, with the rest retrieved from reference TRBV2 and TRBJ2-1, is EPEVTQTPSHQVTQMGQEVILRCVPISNHLYFYWYRQILGQKVEFLVSFYNNEISEKSEIFDDQFSVERPDGSNFTLKIRSTKLEDSAMYFCASSERLNNEQFFGPGTRLTVL.

The J gene is TRBJ2-3, the V gene TRBV9; D possibly uses TRBD1 or TRBD2 (6 bases each). Trimming removed 2 bases at V and 4 bases at J, with 11 bases between. The germline V gene encodes CDR1 SGDLS and CDR2 YYNGEE. The CDR3 spans 14 residues. CDR3 region: CASSVGGRPDTQYF. The CDR3, as DNA: TGTGCCAGCAGCGTGGGGGGCCGCCCAGATACGCAGTATTTT.

J is TRBJ2-5 and V is TRBV5-6; D is possibly TRBD1 (7 bases). The CDR3 loop spans 16 amino acids. V lost 4 bases and J 4 bases, leaving 20 bases between the germline ends. Germline-derived CDR1 and CDR2 are SGHDT and YYEEEE. The CDR3 sequence: CASSRGQGGMGETQYF. The CDR3 DNA reads as TGTGCCAGCAGCCGAGGGCAGGGGGGTATGGGAGAGACCCAGTACTTC. The variable domain in full, completed from reference TRBV5-6 and TRBJ2-5, reads DAGVTQSPTHLIKTRGQQVTLRCSPKSGHDTVSWYQQALGQGPQFIFQYYEEEERQRGNFPDRFSGHQFPNYSSELNVNALLLGDSALYLCASSRGQGGMGETQYFGPGTRLLVL.

The chain carries TRBV13 and TRBJ1-3; no clear D. The CDR3 totals 14 residues. V gave up 7 bases and J gave up 7 bases, with 17 bases separating them. Looked up from germline, CDR1 is PRHDT and CDR2 is FYEKMQ (reference sequence). The CDR3 loop reads CASTLGRLRNTIYF. The CDR3 bases are TGTGCCAGCACGTTAGGGCGTCTGCGTAACACCATATATTTT.

This clone occurred once. The chain combines TRBV10-1 with TRBJ1-1, with no clear D. The CDR3 extends over 14 amino acids. V was trimmed by 5 bases and J by 0 bases, leaving 10 bases between them. Per germline, CDR1 WNHNN and CDR2 SYGVQD (reference sequence). The CDR3 sequence: CASSSDRMNTEAFF. The DNA for the CDR3 is TGCGCCAGCAGTTCCGATCGCATGAACACTGAAGCTTTCTTT.

The chain links TRBV7-2 to TRBJ1-2; D uncertain. Germline lookup yields CDR1 SGHTA and CDR2 FQGNSA. This CDR3 is 13 amino acids long. V gave up 1 base and J gave up 4 bases, with 7 bases separating them. The CDR3 region has the DNA TGTGCCAGCAGCTTAGACAGCTCCTATGGCTACACCTTC. Its protein product is CASSLDSSYGYTF.

CDR3 DNA sequence: TGTGCCAGCAGCGCCTCCGGACAGGCGAAGAACACTGAAGCTTTCTTT. Translating it yields CASSASGQAKNTEAFF. The rearrangement uses TRBV9 and TRBJ1-1; 7 positions agree with TRBD1. The CDR3 extends over 16 amino acids. The germline CDR1 and CDR2 sequences are SGDLS and YYNGEE. J gave up 1 base and V 3 bases, and 9 bases lay outside the gene matches.

This clone was detected only once. This chain uses TRBV2 with TRBJ2-2; D possibly uses TRBD1 or TRBD2 (6 bases each). Germline CDR1 reads SNHLY; CDR2 reads FYNNEI. V gave up 8 bases and J gave up 4 bases, with 17 bases separating them. The CDR3 sequence is 15 residues long. The CDR3 spells CASSMRGQVTGELFF. Here the CDR3 DNA reads TGTGCCAGCTCCATGCGGGGACAAGTCACCGGGGAGCTGTTTTTT.

A single count supports this clone. The chain uses TRBV6-6 and TRBJ1-4; possibly TRBD1 for D (5 bases). CDR3 length: 14 amino acids. V was cut by 5 bases and J by 6 bases, with 13 bases left in between. Germline V gene data show CDR1 as MNHNY and CDR2 as SVGAGI (reference sequence). The CDR3 sequence: CASSLGTDYEKLFF. The CDR3 DNA reads as TGTGCCAGCAGTCTTGGGACTGATTATGAAAAACTGTTTTTT.

This clone occurred once. Its ends do not fully match the called genes, so a read error is possible. The chain carries TRBV6-6 and TRBJ1-2; 10 bases are a match to TRBD1. The CDR3 loop spans 14 amino acids. The germline V gene encodes CDR1 MNHNY and CDR2 SVGAGI (reference sequence). The CDR3 loop is CASSYSRDRGGDTF. The CDR3 coding sequence is TGTGCCAGCAGTTACTCGAGGGACAGGGGTGGCGACACCTTC.

The chain is built from TRBV2 and TRBJ2-7; D remains ambiguous. This CDR3 is built from 15 residues. Germline CDR1 reads SNHLY; CDR2 reads FYNNEI. Between the trimmed V and J ends, which lost 3 bases and 2 bases, there was a span of 14 bases. In DNA form, the CDR3 reads TGTGCCAGCAGTGAGAGTTCCCTGACGCCCTACGAGCAGTACTTC. The encoded protein is CASSESSLTPYEQYF. Based on the CDR3 plus reference TRBV2 and TRBJ2-7, the full variable domain is EPEVTQTPSHQVTQMGQEVILRCVPISNHLYFYWYRQILGQKVEFLVSFYNNEISEKSEIFDDQFSVERPDGSNFTLKIRSTKLEDSAMYFCASSESSLTPYEQYFGPGTRLTVT.

This chain uses TRBV5-1 with TRBJ1-6; tentative D call: TRBD1 (6 bases). Germline V gene lookup returns CDR1 SGHRS and CDR2 YFSETQ. Trimming pared 4 bases from V and 3 bases from J, leaving 14 bases between. The CDR3 extends over 16 amino acids. The DNA of the CDR3 is TGCGCCAGCAGCGCGGAAGGGGGAGTCTATAATTCACCCCTCCACTTT. This sequence encodes CASSAEGGVYNSPLHF.

V and J are TRBV7-8 and TRBJ2-1; 7 nucleotides agree with TRBD1. V lost 3 bases to trimming and J lost 4 bases; unmatched junction nucleotides: 9. The CDR3 extends over 16 amino acids. Looked up from germline, CDR1 is SGHVS and CDR2 is FQNEAQ. The CDR3 sequence is CASSLPRDRSYNEQFF. Here the CDR3 DNA reads TGTGCCAGCAGCTTGCCCCGGGACAGATCTTACAATGAGCAGTTCTTC.

This clone was seen a handful of times. The CDR3, as DNA: TGTGCCAGCAGCTTACTGTTGGGAGGGGGCAACAATCAGCCCCAGCATTTT. This gives the protein CASSLLLGGGNNQPQHF. This chain joins TRBV7-8 and TRBJ1-5; 7 bases fit TRBD1. This CDR3 region has 17 residues. The J segment lost 3 bases and the V segment lost 2 bases, leaving 10 bases of the junction unmatched. Germline V lookup: CDR1 SGHVS, CDR2 FQNEAQ.

The rearrangement uses TRBV4-3 and TRBJ1-2, with 8 positions matching TRBD1. CDR1 and CDR2 from the germline V gene are LGHNA and YSLEER. The CDR3 loop spans 14 amino acids. The trim removed 3 bases at V and 2 bases at J, leaving 2 bases unmatched. DNA of the CDR3: TGCGCCAGCAGCCAGGGACAGGCGAACTATGGCTACACCTTC. It yields the protein CASSQGQANYGYTF.